Sequencing of this T cell receptor beta chain was carried out in a study of vaccination effects on CD4 cells after COVID-19 (dated 2022 in TCRdb). Notes on the research overall: Each participant received two doses of an mRNA SARS-CoV-2 vaccine, either BNT162b2 or mRNA-1273. SARS-CoV-2 spike-specific CD4+ TCR repertoires were compared before and after mRNA vaccination in COVID-19 convalescent patients and in infection-naive vaccine recipients. The full study included roughly 10 COVID-19 convalescent patients and a few SARS-CoV-2-naive healthy vaccine recipients. In the study, cultures from other donors were sequenced using the Oncomine TCR Beta short-read assay on an Illumina iSeq 100. General study outcomes and caveats: Clones induced by infection and clones induced by vaccination both contracted markedly at late timepoints after vaccination, which fits with T cell responses waning over time. Only a small number of convalescent patients were included, and no early post-infection timepoints were available, which limited the study. Among healthy vaccine recipients, nearly all vaccine-induced clones were SARS-CoV-2 mono-reactive, and just 1 of 255 was cross-reactive with common cold coronaviruses.

The V end loses 0 bases and the J end loses 0 bases, and a stretch of 6 bases separates them. The CDR3 has 15 amino acids, counting the end cysteine and phenylalanine. Only CDR3 DNA remains: 45 bases, in frame from the first base. According to the germline V gene (reference sequence), CDR1 reads LNHDA and CDR2 reads SQIVND. To identify antigen-specific CD4+ T cell clonotypes by their expansion, the ViraFEST assay first stimulated PBMC with viral peptide pools and then applied TCR sequencing. After more than nine days of culture, CD4+ T cells were isolated with the EasySep CD4+ T cell isolation kit. The absence of prior SARS-CoV-2 infection in healthy vaccine recipients was confirmed by negative nucleocapsid antibodies before and after vaccination. Two million PBMC per well were cultured with about 10 ug/ml peptides in IMDM containing about 5% human AB serum, roughly 10 IU/ml IL-2 and gentamicin. On days 3 and 7, half of the culture medium was replaced with fresh IL-2-containing medium. Each peptide stimulation condition was cultured in triplicate wells unless otherwise noted. Using Ficoll-Paque Plus gradient centrifugation, PBMC were separated from whole blood and then either used fresh or cryopreserved at -140C. Overlapping peptide pools spanned the spike proteins of SARS-CoV-2 and the common cold coronaviruses HCoV-NL63, HCoV-OC43 and HCoV-229E. The QIAamp micro DNA kit was used to extract genomic DNA from the cultured CD4+ T cells.

The library was produced with the immunoSEQ multiplex PCR assay. DNA from the cultured and isolated CD4+ T cells underwent TCR beta CDR3 sequencing. The authors' pipeline ran thus. Non-productive TCR sequences were removed, reads were trimmed to the CDR3 region, and CDR3s of at least 7 amino acids were retained. The MANAFEST web app was used to identify antigen-specific clonotypes by comparing expansion in peptide wells with expansion in reference cultures. Positive clones required FDR<0.05 expansion versus reference and all other wells, odds ratio above 5, and frequency above 0.1% in two replicate wells. Clonotypes significantly expanded in SARS-CoV-2 spike wells and in at least one common cold coronavirus spike condition were defined as cross-reactive. CDR3 similarity was assessed by Levenshtein distance with the stringdist R package, and unrooted trees were built with ape in R 3.6.1. The source is immuneACCESS, and TCRdb retained only in-frame sequences with V and J called. Part of the clones is not carried over; for the studies checked, unresolved V genes explain less than half of this, and the remainder is unexplained. V, J and clone size are those of that table, while D and trimming were read from the DNA. Across this sample there are about 54,000 clones, with roughly 80% seen only once. The ten largest clones capture around 2.4% of the sample.

In regard to this clone: Its antigen is not yet known. No clone much larger than this one lies a single base away; base qualities are absent.

This sequence uses TRBV19 and TRBJ1-5, with the D gene not confidently named. The source material was CD4+ T cells from PBMCs cultured with HCoV-229E spike peptides, sampled before COVID-19 vaccination. What the cell subset or site label conveys for this sample: HCoV-229E spike overlapping peptide pool stimulation. The TCR comes from a human donor who received a COVID-19 vaccine. CDR3 region: CASSIEGYSNQPQHF. The sequenced DNA is TGTGCCAGTAGTATAGAAGGGTATAGCAATCAGCCCCAGCATTTT.